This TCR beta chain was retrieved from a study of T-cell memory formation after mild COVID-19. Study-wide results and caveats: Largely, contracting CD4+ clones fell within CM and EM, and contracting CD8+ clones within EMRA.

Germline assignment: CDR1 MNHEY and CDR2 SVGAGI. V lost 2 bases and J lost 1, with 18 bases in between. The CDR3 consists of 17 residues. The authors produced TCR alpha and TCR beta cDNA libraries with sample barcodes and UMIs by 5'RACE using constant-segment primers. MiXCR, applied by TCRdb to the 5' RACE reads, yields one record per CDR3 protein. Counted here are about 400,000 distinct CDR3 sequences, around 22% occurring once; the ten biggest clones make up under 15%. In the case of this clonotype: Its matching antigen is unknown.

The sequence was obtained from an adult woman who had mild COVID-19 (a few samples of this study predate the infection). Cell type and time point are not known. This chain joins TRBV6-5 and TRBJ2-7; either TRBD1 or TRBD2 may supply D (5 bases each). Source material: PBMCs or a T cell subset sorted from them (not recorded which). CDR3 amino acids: CASSYLRGGHLSYEQYF. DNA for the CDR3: TGTGCCAGCAGTTACCTTAGGGGCGGGCATTTGTCCTACGAGCAGTACTTC.